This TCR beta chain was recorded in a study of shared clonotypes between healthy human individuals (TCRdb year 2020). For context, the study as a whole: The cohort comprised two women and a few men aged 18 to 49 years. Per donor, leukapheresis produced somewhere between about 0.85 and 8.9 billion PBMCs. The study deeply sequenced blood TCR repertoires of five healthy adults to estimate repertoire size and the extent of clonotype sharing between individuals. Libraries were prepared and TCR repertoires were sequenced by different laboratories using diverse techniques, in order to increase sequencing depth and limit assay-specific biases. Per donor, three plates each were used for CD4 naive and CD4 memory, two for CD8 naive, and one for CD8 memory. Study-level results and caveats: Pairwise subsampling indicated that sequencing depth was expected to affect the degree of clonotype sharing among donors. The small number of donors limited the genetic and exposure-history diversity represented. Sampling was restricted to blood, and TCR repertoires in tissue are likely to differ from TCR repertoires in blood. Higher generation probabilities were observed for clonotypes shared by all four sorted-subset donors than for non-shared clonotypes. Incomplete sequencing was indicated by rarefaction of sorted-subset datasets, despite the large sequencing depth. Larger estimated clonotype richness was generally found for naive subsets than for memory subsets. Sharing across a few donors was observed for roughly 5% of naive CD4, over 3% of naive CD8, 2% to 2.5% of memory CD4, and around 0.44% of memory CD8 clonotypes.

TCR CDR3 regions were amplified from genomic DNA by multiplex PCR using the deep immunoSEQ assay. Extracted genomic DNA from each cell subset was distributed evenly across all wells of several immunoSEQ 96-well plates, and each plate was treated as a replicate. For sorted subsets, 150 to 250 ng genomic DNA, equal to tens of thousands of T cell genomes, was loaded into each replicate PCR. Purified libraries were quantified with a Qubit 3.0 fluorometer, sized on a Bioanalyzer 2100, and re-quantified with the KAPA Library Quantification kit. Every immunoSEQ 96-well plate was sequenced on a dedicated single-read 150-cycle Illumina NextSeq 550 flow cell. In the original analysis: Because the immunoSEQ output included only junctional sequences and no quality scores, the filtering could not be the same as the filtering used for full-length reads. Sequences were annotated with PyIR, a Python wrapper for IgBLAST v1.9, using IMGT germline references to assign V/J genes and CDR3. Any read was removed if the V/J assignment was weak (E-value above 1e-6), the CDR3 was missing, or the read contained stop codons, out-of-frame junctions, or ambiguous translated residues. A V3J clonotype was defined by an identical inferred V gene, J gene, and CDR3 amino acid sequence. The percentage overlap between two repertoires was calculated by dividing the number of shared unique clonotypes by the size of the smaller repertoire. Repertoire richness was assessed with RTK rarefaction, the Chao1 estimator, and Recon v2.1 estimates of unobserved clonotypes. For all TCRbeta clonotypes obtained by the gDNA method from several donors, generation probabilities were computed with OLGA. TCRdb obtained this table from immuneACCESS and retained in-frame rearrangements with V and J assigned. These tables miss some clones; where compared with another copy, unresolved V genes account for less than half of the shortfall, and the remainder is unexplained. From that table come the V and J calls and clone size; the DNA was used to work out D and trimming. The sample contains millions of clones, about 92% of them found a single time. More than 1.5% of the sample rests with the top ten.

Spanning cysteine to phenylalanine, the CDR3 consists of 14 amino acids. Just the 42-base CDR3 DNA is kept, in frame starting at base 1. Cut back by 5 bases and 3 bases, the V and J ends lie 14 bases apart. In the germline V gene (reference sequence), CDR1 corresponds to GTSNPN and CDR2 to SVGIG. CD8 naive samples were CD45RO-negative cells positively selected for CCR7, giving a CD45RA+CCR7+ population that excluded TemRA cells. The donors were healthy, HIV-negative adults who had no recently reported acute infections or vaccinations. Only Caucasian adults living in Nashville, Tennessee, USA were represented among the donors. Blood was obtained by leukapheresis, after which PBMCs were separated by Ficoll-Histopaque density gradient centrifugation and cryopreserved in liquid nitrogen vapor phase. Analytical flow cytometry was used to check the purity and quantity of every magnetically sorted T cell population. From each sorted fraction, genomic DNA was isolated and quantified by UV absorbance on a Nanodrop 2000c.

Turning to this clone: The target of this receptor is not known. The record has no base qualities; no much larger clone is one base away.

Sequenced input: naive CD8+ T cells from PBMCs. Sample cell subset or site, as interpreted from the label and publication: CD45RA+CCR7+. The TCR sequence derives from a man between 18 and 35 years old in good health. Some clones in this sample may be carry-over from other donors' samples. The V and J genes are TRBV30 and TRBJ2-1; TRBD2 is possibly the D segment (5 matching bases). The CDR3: CAWEEHGNYNEQFF. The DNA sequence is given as TGTGCCTGGGAGGAACACGGGAACTACAATGAGCAGTTCTTC.